The 30 T cell receptor beta chains below come from one sample, sequenced in a study of vaccination and CD4 T cells after COVID-19. Their antigens remain unidentified. Cultured CD4+ T-cell DNA underwent Oncomine TCR Beta short-read sequencing. TCRdb re-analysed the PCR reads in MiXCR, keeping a single row per CDR3 protein. The profile shows about 10,000 distinct CDR3 sequences, roughly half of them singletons. Treatment given: 10-day PBMC culture with coronavirus spike peptide pools or control peptides (ViraFEST assay). The sample taken for sequencing was CD4+ T cells from blood, cultured in vitro. These TCRs come from a human donor who had recovered from COVID-19.

The sample holds a few counts of this clonotype. CDR3 nucleotides: TGTGCCAGCAAGGTAGGGGACAGAAGCAATCAGCCCCAGCATTTT. Translating it yields CASKVGDRSNQPQHF. The V gene is TRBV6-2 or TRBV6-3, the J gene TRBJ1-5; 7 bases agree with TRBD1. Germline assignment: CDR1 MNHEY and CDR2 SVGEGT. The CDR3 runs to 15 residues. After removal of 7 bases from V and 1 base from J, the junction contained 7 bases not matched to a gene.

The chain employs TRBV12-3 or TRBV12-4 and TRBJ1-1, with a possible D match to TRBD1 (6 bases). With 4 bases removed from V and 6 bases from J, the gap between germline ends came to 15 bases. This CDR3 comprises 14 residues. CDR3 protein: CASSSGHRFPEAFF. CDR3 DNA: TGTGCCAGCAGTTCGGGACACAGATTTCCTGAAGCTTTCTTT.

This clonotype was picked up a small number of times. This chain links TRBV15 with TRBJ2-3; 9 bases fit TRBD1. The CDR3 is 15 amino acids. J lost 2 bases, V lost 2 bases, and 2 bases had no gene match. The germline V gene has CDR1 LNHNV and CDR2 YYDKDF (reference sequence). CDR3 residues: CATSRWDRDTDTQYF. Written as DNA, the CDR3 is TGTGCCACCAGCAGATGGGACAGGGACACAGATACGCAGTATTTT. Combining the CDR3 with reference TRBV15 and TRBJ2-3 gives the whole variable domain DAMVIQNPRYQVTQFGKPVTLSCSQTLNHNVMYWYQQKSSQAPKLLFHYYDKDFNNEADTPDNFQSRRPNTSFCFLDIRSPGLGDTAMYLCATSRWDRDTDTQYFGPGTRLTVL.

CDR3 nucleotides: TGCAGTGCCAAGAGCCTGGCGAACACTGAAGCTTTCTTT. Its translation is CSAKSLANTEAFF. The chain joins TRBV20-1 to TRBJ1-1; D not certain. Germline V lookup: CDR1 DFQATT, CDR2 SNEGSKA (reference sequence). The CDR3 loop spans 13 amino acids. Trimming left V 6 bases short and J 1 base short, with 12 bases between.

The chain employs TRBV28 and TRBJ2-2, with 13 positions matching TRBD2. The CDR3 is 17 amino acids. Trimming at V came to 3 bases and at J to 6 bases, leaving 7 bases not matched to a gene. Germline CDR1 reads MDHEN; CDR2 reads SYDVKM. CDR3 protein: CASSFWELAGGPGELFF. In DNA form, the CDR3 reads TGTGCCAGCAGTTTCTGGGAACTAGCGGGAGGGCCCGGGGAGCTGTTTTTT.

The genes are TRBV19 and TRBJ1-5, with D tentatively TRBD1 (5 bases). Looked up from germline, CDR1 is LNHDA and CDR2 is SQIVND (reference sequence). The V gene lost 3 bases and the J gene lost 11 bases, with 20 bases spanning the gap. This CDR3 has 15 amino acids. CDR3 in DNA: TGTGCCAGTAGTATTACGGGGGTATCAGACGGGGCCCAGCATTTT. It translates to CASSITGVSDGAQHF. The complete variable domain, with remaining parts taken from reference TRBV19 and TRBJ1-5, reads DGGITQSPKYLFRKEGQNVTLSCEQNLNHDAMYWYRQDPGQGLRLIYYSQIVNDFQKGDIAEGYSVSREKKESFPLTVTSAQKNPTAFYLCASSITGVSDGAQHFGDGTRLSIL.

V and J are TRBV27 and TRBJ2-7; either TRBD1 or TRBD2 may supply D (5 bases each). The germline V gene encodes CDR1 MNHEY and CDR2 SMNVEV (reference sequence). Trimming removed 4 bases from V and 2 bases from J, with 18 bases in between. The CDR3 is made up of 16 amino acids. Here the CDR3 DNA reads TGTGCCAGCAGTTCCTCACAGACATTGGGGGCCTACGAGCAGTACTTC. It specifies CASSSSQTLGAYEQYF.

This clonotype appeared once. The chain carries TRBV7-2 and TRBJ2-3; D is unclear. The germline gives CDR1 SGHTA, CDR2 FQGNSA. V dropped 5 bases and J dropped 6 bases, with 24 bases sitting between them. There are 17 residues in the CDR3. This CDR3 is CASSQTSTRPRTDTQYF. DNA of the CDR3: TGTGCCAGCAGCCAAACATCGACCAGACCCAGGACGGATACGCAGTATTTT.

This clonotype has a handful of counts. This rearrangement joins TRBV20-1 to TRBJ2-1; 12 bases line up with TRBD2. CDR3 length: 13 amino acids. Germline CDR1 is DFQATT and CDR2 is SNEGSKA (reference sequence). The junction had 2 bases not matched to a gene; V was cut back by 6 bases and J by 5 bases. The CDR3 coding sequence is TGCAGTGCCCTAGCGGGAGGGAACAATGAGCAGTTCTTC. Its protein product is CSALAGGNNEQFF.

This clonotype was seen only a few times. The rearrangement uses TRBV19 and TRBJ1-1; no clear D gene. V was pared by 3 bases and J by 0 bases, with 8 bases between. Germline assignment: CDR1 LNHDA and CDR2 SQIVND (reference sequence). CDR3 length: 14 residues. CDR3 nucleotides: TGTGCCAGTAGTATCGGCAGCCTGAACACTGAAGCTTTCTTT. Its translation: CASSIGSLNTEAFF.

This clonotype has just a few counts. This chain connects TRBV10-3 to TRBJ1-2; 7 positions match TRBD1. The J segment lost 6 bases and the V segment lost 2 bases, leaving 0 bases of the junction unmatched. Germline CDR1 reads ENHRY; CDR2 reads SYGVKD. The CDR3 runs 12 residues. CDR3 residues: CAISEQGDGYTF. The DNA for the CDR3 is TGTGCCATCAGTGAGCAGGGGGATGGCTACACCTTC.

Only a few counts were recorded for this clonotype. The chain uses TRBV20-1 and TRBJ2-7, with 8 bases fitting TRBD1. V trimming: 2 bases; J trimming: 7 bases; junction bases outside the gene matches: 10. CDR3 length: 14 residues. The germline V gene has CDR1 DFQATT and CDR2 SNEGSKA (reference sequence). CDR3 in amino acids: CSARPGAGGREQYF. CDR3 coding DNA: TGCAGTGCTAGACCCGGGGCAGGGGGCAGGGAGCAGTACTTC.

By sample share, this clonotype is large. The chain uses TRBV11-2 and TRBJ1-1; D is unresolved. The CDR3 has 12 amino acids. Germline assignment: CDR1 SGHAT and CDR2 FQNNGV. The V gene lost 5 bases and the J gene lost 3 bases, with 7 bases spanning the gap. DNA of the CDR3: TGTGCCAGCAGCGCGCGGGACACTGAAGCTTTCTTT. It specifies CASSARDTEAFF.

V gene TRBV20-1 combines with J gene TRBJ2-7, with unresolved D. V was clipped by 4 bases and J by 7 bases, with 11 bases between them. This CDR3 comprises 11 residues. Germline V gene sequence: CDR1 DFQATT, CDR2 SNEGSKA (reference sequence). This chain's CDR3 is CSANFGREQYF. CDR3 bases: TGCAGTGCTAATTTTGGACGTGAGCAGTACTTC.

The chain employs TRBV12-3 or TRBV12-4 and TRBJ1-6; TRBD1 might be the D (6 bases). Trimming shortened V by 6 bases and J by 6 bases, and 15 bases separated the two germline ends. The CDR3 runs 15 residues. The CDR3 DNA sequence: TGTGCCAGCAGATGGGGAGACAGGTCTAATTCACCCCTCCACTTT. This codes for CASRWGDRSNSPLHF.

This chain joins TRBV2 and TRBJ1-5; D unresolved. Between the trimmed V and J ends, which lost 5 bases and 0 bases, there was a span of 11 bases. Germline loops: CDR1 SNHLY, CDR2 FYNNEI. This CDR3 comprises 15 residues. For the CDR3, the DNA is TGTGCCAGCAGTAAAAGGCAGAATAGCAATCAGCCCCAGCATTTT. Translation gives CASSKRQNSNQPQHF.

The J gene is TRBJ2-7, the V gene TRBV2, with unresolved D. Germline CDR1 and CDR2: SNHLY and FYNNEI. Trimming cost V 4 bases and J 3 bases, with 13 bases left between them. The CDR3 has 14 amino acids. The CDR3 DNA reads as TGTGCCAGCAGTGTAAAGGGTTGGGGCTACGAGCAGTACTTC. Amino acid sequence: CASSVKGWGYEQYF. Combining the CDR3 with reference TRBV2 and TRBJ2-7 gives the whole variable domain EPEVTQTPSHQVTQMGQEVILRCVPISNHLYFYWYRQILGQKVEFLVSFYNNEISEKSEIFDDQFSVERPDGSNFTLKIRSTKLEDSAMYFCASSVKGWGYEQYFGPGTRLTVT.

This clonotype was observed a handful of times. The CDR3 DNA reads TGTGCCAGCAGAGACGGAAAGCGAGACTATGGCTACACCTTC. This translates into CASRDGKRDYGYTF. V usage is TRBV21-1 and J usage is TRBJ1-2. TRBV21-1 is reported as a pseudogene. The CDR3 runs 14 residues.

The chain carries TRBV7-3 and TRBJ2-2; 9 nucleotides match TRBD1. CDR1 SGHTA and CDR2 FQGTGA come from the germline V gene. With 6 bases clipped from V and 2 bases from J, the junction kept 10 bases outside the gene matches. There are 17 residues in the CDR3. The CDR3, as DNA: TGTGCCAGCAGACCGCAAACAACAGGGGGCAACACCGGGGAGCTGTTTTTT. This codes for CASRPQTTGGNTGELFF.

The J gene is TRBJ2-2, the V gene TRBV27; perhaps D is TRBD1 or TRBD2 (5 bases each). CDR1 MNHEY and CDR2 SMNVEV come from the germline V gene (reference sequence). The CDR3 runs to 15 residues. Trimming removed 5 bases at V and 0 bases at J, with 10 bases between. The CDR3 coding sequence is TGTGCCAGCAGTGGATGGGGGACGAACACCGGGGAGCTGTTTTTT. Protein product: CASSGWGTNTGELFF.

In regard to this clonotype: At one end the junction does not follow the germline gene, possibly because of a read error. This chain links TRBV7-9 with TRBJ2-1, with 10 positions matching TRBD1. The germline V gene encodes CDR1 SEHNR and CDR2 FQNEAQ (reference sequence). There are 14 residues in the CDR3. CDR3: CACSSGTGDNEQFF. CDR3 DNA: TGTGCCTGCAGCTCCGGGACAGGGGACAATGAGCAGTTCTTC.

This chain links TRBV28 with TRBJ2-7; weak D call: TRBD2 (5 bases). The CDR3 is made up of 15 amino acids. Germline CDR1 MDHEN, CDR2 SYDVKM. V lost 7 bases and J lost 0, with 16 bases in between. The CDR3 DNA is TGTGCCAGCACCGCCGGCGGACTCAGCTCCTACGAGCAGTACTTC. It codes for CASTAGGLSSYEQYF. Full variable domain (missing parts from reference TRBV28 and TRBJ2-7): DVKVTQSSRYLVKRTGEKVFLECVQDMDHENMFWYRQDPGLGLRLIYFSYDVKMKEKGDIPEGYSVSREKKERFSLILESASTNQTSMYLCASTAGGLSSYEQYFGPGTRLTVT.

This clonotype was counted between two and nine times. V is TRBV6-5 and J is TRBJ2-3; possible D gene TRBD2, 6 bases. CDR1 is MNHEY, CDR2 SVGAGI, per germline. This CDR3 comprises 14 residues. V was trimmed by 2 bases and J by 6 bases, leaving 12 bases between them. CDR3 DNA sequence: TGTGCCAGCAGTTACAAGGCGGGATGGGATACGCAGTATTTT. Its translation is CASSYKAGWDTQYF.

This clonotype was recorded a few times. The rearrangement links TRBV19 to TRBJ1-5, with TRBD1 as a possible D gene (5 bases). This CDR3 contains 15 residues. From germline, CDR1 is LNHDA and CDR2 SQIVND (reference sequence). The ends were cut back, 1 base at V and 3 bases at J, with 10 bases in the middle. CDR3 nucleotide sequence: TGTGCCAGTAGTATAGCAGGGCTGGCCAATCAGCCCCAGCATTTT. Amino acid sequence: CASSIAGLANQPQHF.

The rearrangement uses TRBV2 and TRBJ2-3; TRBD2 aligns across 7 bases. This CDR3 is 16 amino acids long. V lost 5 bases and J lost 0; bases outside the gene matches: 8. Per germline, CDR1 SNHLY and CDR2 FYNNEI. The DNA for the CDR3 is TGTGCCAGCAGTCAATTCGGGACTACCAGCACAGATACGCAGTATTTT. It yields the protein CASSQFGTTSTDTQYF.

This CDR3 is CASSYGLSQETQYF. For the CDR3, the DNA is TGTGCCAGCAGCTACGGACTCAGCCAAGAGACCCAGTACTTC. The rearrangement joins TRBV7-8 to TRBJ2-5, with a tentative D call TRBD2 (5 bases). The CDR3 has 14 residues. Deletions cut 4 bases from V and 1 base from J, with 10 bases between. The germline gives CDR1 SGHVS, CDR2 FQNEAQ.

The chain is built from TRBV6-1 and TRBJ2-7; 7 bases agree with TRBD1. The J segment lost 3 bases and the V segment lost 9 bases, leaving 11 bases of the junction unmatched. The CDR3 runs 14 residues. CDR1 is MNHNS, CDR2 SASEGT, per germline. The CDR3, as DNA: TGTGCCAGTGGAATCCCGGGACAGATCTACGAGCAGTACTTC. It specifies CASGIPGQIYEQYF.

This chain joins TRBV27 and TRBJ1-5; D may be TRBD1 (6 bases). V was pared by 1 base and J by 0 bases, with 10 bases between. The CDR3 consists of 16 residues. CDR1 and CDR2 from the germline V gene are MNHEY and SMNVEV (reference sequence). CDR3 residues: CASSLYGTSSNQPQHF. CDR3 nucleotides: TGTGCCAGCAGTTTATATGGGACATCTAGCAATCAGCCCCAGCATTTT.

V usage is TRBV10-3 and J usage is TRBJ1-1, with D tentatively TRBD1 (5 bases). This CDR3 is built from 15 residues. Germline V CDR1 and CDR2: ENHRY, SYGVKD. The V end lost 3 bases, the J end lost 3 bases, and 14 bases lay between the germline ends. CDR3 sequence (DNA): TGTGCCATCAGTGATCGCGGGGGAACGTACACTGAAGCTTTCTTT. Translation: CAISDRGGTYTEAFF.

The chain couples TRBV28 to TRBJ1-2, with TRBD1 as a possible D gene (6 bases). The CDR3 is 15 residues long. V shed 2 bases and J shed 4 bases, with 14 bases lying between them. Germline values: CDR1 MDHEN, CDR2 SYDVKM. CDR3 nucleotide sequence: TGTGCCAGCAGTTTACAAGGCAGGGGAATCTATGGCTACACCTTC. Residues: CASSLQGRGIYGYTF.